This is a list of T cell receptor beta chains from one sample in a study of immune evolution from preneoplasia to lung adenocarcinoma. The method was immunoSEQ multiplex PCR; TCRdb's version includes in-frame clones alone and lacks a portion of them. The sample records under 5,000 clones, around 81% being singletons. Source material: FFPE adjacent normal lung tissue. Every receptor here comes from a person aged 65 to 85 with lung adenocarcinoma. Each CDR3 is given with its conserved first and last residue. D genes are given only for firm matches. Clone size is given for some rows only: seen once, a few or many times, or a class if the clone is expanded.

abundance	j_gene	v_gene	d_gene	CDR3nt	CDR3aa
-	TRBJ2-5	TRBV5-6	-	TGTGCCAGCAGCTTGGCCGCACCTCAAGAGACCCAGTACTTC	CASSLAAPQETQYF
-	TRBJ1-3	TRBV7-9	-	TGTGCCAGCAGCTTAAGCTCTGGAAACACCATATATTTT	CASSLSSGNTIYF
-	TRBJ2-1	TRBV7-9	TRBD1	TGTGCCAGCAGCTTAAGGGGACAGGGGGTATTCGATGAGCAGTTCTTC	CASSLRGQGVFDEQFF
-	TRBJ1-5	TRBV19	-	TGTGCCAGTAGTATCGGAGGGAATCGCAATCAGCCCCAGCATTTT	CASSIGGNRNQPQHF
-	TRBJ2-2	TRBV11-2	TRBD2	TGTGCCAGCAGCTTTCCTAGCGGGGTGAACACCGGGGAGCTGTTTTTT	CASSFPSGVNTGELFF
-	TRBJ2-1	TRBV4-2	-	TGTGCCAGCAGCCAAGATTTGGGGTACAATGAGCAGTTCTTC	CASSQDLGYNEQFF
-	TRBJ2-1	TRBV7-2	TRBD2	TGTGCCAGCAGCTTTTCTAGCGGGAGCGATGAGCAGTTCTTC	CASSFSSGSDEQFF
-	TRBJ1-1	TRBV6-5	-	TGTGCCAGCAGTTACGGGGGGTTAGGTACTGAAGCTTTCTTT	CASSYGGLGTEAFF
-	TRBJ2-5	TRBV2	-	TGTGCCACTGGTACGGCAGTAGGTGTGAGCGAGACCCAGTACTTC	CATGTAVGVSETQYF
-	TRBJ2-7	TRBV7-2	TRBD1	TGTGCCAGCAGCTTAGTCGGACAGGACTACGAGCAGTACTTC	CASSLVGQDYEQYF
-	TRBJ2-3	TRBV7-9	-	TGTGCCAGCAGCTTACGACGGGCAGCACTTAAATCAGATACGCAGTATTTT	CASSLRRAALKSDTQYF
-	TRBJ1-5	TRBV6-1	-	TGTGCCAGCAACGATCAGCCCCAGCATTTT	CASNDQPQHF
-	TRBJ2-5	TRBV19	-	TGTGCCAGTACCCCTGGGGGACCCCAAGAGACCCAGTACTTC	CASTPGGPQETQYF
-	TRBJ2-1	TRBV5-1	-	TGCGCCAGCAGCTTGTCGGGGCCTGCCTACAATGAGCAGTTCTTC	CASSLSGPAYNEQFF
-	TRBJ1-3	TRBV18	TRBD1	TGTGCCAGCTCACTCACGGGACAGGGATTACCTGGAAACACCATATATTTT	CASSLTGQGLPGNTIYF
-	TRBJ2-1	TRBV6-6	-	TGTGCCAGCAGTGACCAGGAGGGCCGCAATGAGCAGTTCTTC	CASSDQEGRNEQFF
-	TRBJ1-5	TRBV7-2	TRBD1	TGTGCCAGCAGCCAGGGGGGAGAACAGCCCCAGCATTTT	CASSQGGEQPQHF
-	TRBJ2-5	TRBV18	-	TGTGCCAGCTCACCGCCGGAACTGCAAGAGACCCAGTACTTC	CASSPPELQETQYF
-	TRBJ2-1	TRBV7-2	-	TGTGCCAGCAGCTTCGGAATAAACGGCGAGCAGTTCTTC	CASSFGINGEQFF
-	TRBJ1-2	TRBV11-2	-	TGTGCCAGCAGCTTAGAACCAATTCGGAGTGGCTACACCTTC	CASSLEPIRSGYTF
-	TRBJ2-1	TRBV6-5	TRBD2	TGTGCCAGCGAAGGAACTAGCGGGAGACGCGAGCAGTTCTTC	CASEGTSGRREQFF
-	TRBJ2-3	TRBV7-9	-	TGTGCCAGCAGCTCGCCCGGCCCCAGGGCCCACACAGATACGCAGTATTTT	CASSSPGPRAHTDTQYF
-	TRBJ2-3	TRBV28	-	TGTGCCAGCAGGTGGACAGGCACAGATACGCAGTATTTT	CASRWTGTDTQYF
once	TRBJ2-2	TRBV5-4	TRBD1	TGTGCCAGCAGCTTTGACAGGGACGGGGGGGAGCTGTTTTTT	CASSFDRDGGELFF
-	TRBJ1-1	TRBV18	-	TGTGCCAGCTCATCGGACAGGAACACTGAAGCTTTCTTT	CASSSDRNTEAFF
-	TRBJ2-1	TRBV28	TRBD1	TGTGCCAGCAGTCATAGGGGGCATAGGACCTACAATGAGCAGTTCTTC	CASSHRGHRTYNEQFF
-	TRBJ2-6	TRBV5-4	TRBD1	TGTGCCAGCAGCTTGGACAGGGGGCTCTCTGGGGCCAACGTCCTGACTTTC	CASSLDRGLSGANVLTF
-	TRBJ1-2	TRBV11-2	-	TGTGCCAGCAGCCCCGGAAGGTCCTATGGCTACACCTTC	CASSPGRSYGYTF
few	TRBJ1-2	TRBV4-2	-	TGTGCCAGCAGCCAAGCCAAGGGTATCGGGGATGGCTACACCTTC	CASSQAKGIGDGYTF
few	TRBJ1-5	TRBV6-5	TRBD1	TGTGCCAGCAAGCGGGACAGGGGGCCTAAACAGCCCCAGCATTTT	CASKRDRGPKQPQHF
-	TRBJ1-2	TRBV28	-	TGTGCCAGCAGCCGACAGTATGGCTACACCTTC	CASSRQYGYTF
-	TRBJ1-2	TRBV4-1	-	TGCGCCAGCAGCCGTGGTGCGGGCTATGGCTACACCTTC	CASSRGAGYGYTF
-	TRBJ1-5	TRBV19	TRBD1	TGTGCCAGTAAATCTGGGACAGGGGGCTTTTATAGCAATCAGCCCCAGCATTTT	CASKSGTGGFYSNQPQHF
-	TRBJ2-7	TRBV10-3	-	TGTGCCATCAGTGCTCAGGCGGGGTCTAGCTCCTACGAGCAGTACTTC	CAISAQAGSSSYEQYF
-	TRBJ1-1	TRBV30	-	TGTGCCTGGAGTGTACTAGGGAAGGCCACTGAAGCTTTCTTT	CAWSVLGKATEAFF
-	TRBJ2-5	TRBV5-4	-	TGTGCCAGCAGCTGGGGCTGGGTCCCAGGAGAGACCCAGTACTTC	CASSWGWVPGETQYF
-	TRBJ2-1	TRBV4-1	TRBD1	TGCGCCAGCAGCCCCTTCCGGGACAGGGTCGAATCAGGGCAGTTCTTC	CASSPFRDRVESGQFF
once	TRBJ2-1	TRBV11-2	TRBD1	TGTGCCAGCAGCTTCTACAGGGGGTACGATGAGCAGTTCTTC	CASSFYRGYDEQFF
once	TRBJ2-1	TRBV19	-	TGTGCCAGTAAAACAGATAACTACAATGAGCAGTTCTTC	CASKTDNYNEQFF
-	TRBJ2-1	TRBV27	TRBD2	TGTGCCAGCAGTTCCCTAGAGGGACTAGCGGGGATAAATGAGCAGTTCTTC	CASSSLEGLAGINEQFF
-	TRBJ2-1	TRBV5-6	-	TGTGCCAGCAGCTTGGTCCGCGGGGACGGACACAATGAGCAGTTCTTC	CASSLVRGDGHNEQFF
-	TRBJ2-1	TRBV4-1	TRBD1	TGCGCCAGCAGCCAAGATACCCTCGACAGGGGGAGTAACAATGAGCAGTTCTTC	CASSQDTLDRGSNNEQFF
-	TRBJ2-5	TRBV29-1	-	TGCAGCGTTGGATCTGATGGAGAGACCCAGTACTTC	CSVGSDGETQYF